The T cell receptor (beta chain) under discussion was sequenced for a study of control samples from healthy donors and cancer patients. Repertoires were generated with immunoSEQ multiplex PCR, while TCRdb's copy carries only in-frame clones and drops some. Of 80,000 or so clones listed, around 91% are singletons. This TCR came from a man aged 50 to 59 in good health. Sequenced sample: blood.

The CDR3 spells CASSLGGQVYGYTF. In DNA form, the CDR3 reads TGCGCCAGCAGCTTGGGGGGACAGGTCTATGGCTACACCTTC. The chain uses TRBV5-1 and TRBJ1-2; TRBD1 matches at 8 bases. Trimming cost V 0 bases and J 4 bases; bases outside gene matches: 2. The CDR3 runs to 14 residues. The V gene's germline CDR1 is SGHRS and CDR2 YFSETQ.